This T cell receptor (beta chain) emerged from a study of radiation and T cells in renal cell carcinoma. The time point is: blood 2 weeks post-SBRT. Described treatment: 15 Gy SBRT to primary tumor, nephrectomy 4 weeks later. Generated by immunoSEQ multiplex PCR, the TCRdb table keeps only in-frame clones and is missing some. This repertoire shows about 130,000 clones, about 81% found once; its top ten account for approximately 5%. Germline-derived CDR1 and CDR2 are SGHVS and FNYEAQ. Trimming shortened V by 3 bases and J by 3 bases, and 6 bases separated the two germline ends. The CDR3 consists of 13 residues.

The chain couples TRBV7-6 to TRBJ1-5, with D possibly matching TRBD1 (5 bases). Sequenced here: blood, sampled from a patient whose treatment included radiotherapy and nephrectomy. This clonotype was sampled from a man over 45 with renal cell carcinoma. Here the CDR3 reads CASSLTDNQPQHF. CDR3 bases: TGTGCCAGCAGCTTGACAGACAATCAGCCCCAGCATTTT.